A selection of T cell receptor beta chains follows, all from one sample in a study of T-cell reconstitution after alpha-beta-depleted transplantation in children. TCRdb independently ran MiXCR on the PCR reads; one entry per CDR3 protein. The table includes almost 500,000 distinct CDR3 sequences, under 15% detected once. The sample here was PBMCs from the stem cell graft donor, taken from the stem cell graft. These receptor sequences come from a human donor who donated a stem cell graft to a child with combined immunodeficiency. Each CDR3 is given with its conserved first and last residue. A D gene is named only where the DNA matches it firmly. Rows may omit the clone size; those that give it use once, few, many or a size class.

J gene: TRBJ1-1
D gene: -
clone size: few
V gene: TRBV5-4
CDR3 DNA: TGTGCCAGCAGCTTGGACAGCAGGAACACTGAAGCTTTCTTT
CDR3 protein: CASSLDSRNTEAFF

J gene: TRBJ2-5
D gene: -
clone size: -
V gene: TRBV5-1
CDR3 DNA: TGCGCCAGCAGCCCCTCAGGGGGGTCGGAGACCCAGTACTTC
CDR3 protein: CASSPSGGSETQYF

J gene: TRBJ1-3
D gene: TRBD1
clone size: many
V gene: TRBV6-5
CDR3 DNA: TGTGCCAGCGGCAGGGGGGACACCATATATTTT
CDR3 protein: CASGRGDTIYF

J gene: TRBJ2-7
D gene: -
clone size: -
V gene: TRBV14
CDR3 DNA: TGTGCCAGCAGCCAAGAGAACAGGGTCTACGAGCAGTACTTC
CDR3 protein: CASSQENRVYEQYF

J gene: TRBJ2-7
D gene: TRBD2
clone size: -
V gene: TRBV6-2/TRBV6-3
CDR3 DNA: TGTGCCAGCAGTTACGTAGCGGGGAGGTACGAGCAGTACTTC
CDR3 protein: CASSYVAGRYEQYF

J gene: TRBJ2-7
D gene: TRBD1
clone size: few
V gene: TRBV4-3
CDR3 DNA: TGCGCCAGCAGCCAAGGACAGGGGACGGGCGAGCAGTACTTC
CDR3 protein: CASSQGQGTGEQYF

J gene: TRBJ2-7
D gene: -
clone size: few
V gene: TRBV18
CDR3 DNA: TGTGCCAGCTCACCACCCGGGACAATGAGCATCTACGAGCAGTACTTC
CDR3 protein: CASSPPGTMSIYEQYF

J gene: TRBJ1-2
D gene: -
clone size: -
V gene: TRBV29-1
CDR3 DNA: TGCAGCGTTGGGAACCTTAACTATGGCTACACCTTC
CDR3 protein: CSVGNLNYGYTF

J gene: TRBJ2-3
D gene: TRBD2
clone size: few
V gene: TRBV29-1
CDR3 DNA: TGCAGCGTGGGGAGCGGACTAGCGGGGGATACGCAGTATTTT
CDR3 protein: CSVGSGLAGDTQYF

J gene: TRBJ2-5
D gene: -
clone size: few
V gene: TRBV12-3/TRBV12-4
CDR3 DNA: TGTGCCAGCAGTTTATCAGGGTCGTGGGGAGAGACCCAGTACTTC
CDR3 protein: CASSLSGSWGETQYF

J gene: TRBJ2-7
D gene: TRBD2
clone size: few
V gene: TRBV29-1
CDR3 DNA: TGCAGCGCCGAAACTAGCGGGGGCTACGAGCAGTACTTC
CDR3 protein: CSAETSGGYEQYF

J gene: TRBJ2-1
D gene: TRBD2
clone size: few
V gene: TRBV7-9
CDR3 DNA: TGTGCCAGCAGGGGGGGACTAGCGGGATTCAATGAGCAGTTCTTC
CDR3 protein: CASRGGLAGFNEQFF

J gene: TRBJ2-1
D gene: TRBD1
clone size: -
V gene: TRBV19
CDR3 DNA: TGTGCCAGTAGTATAGGGACAGGGACCCAAGCTCCGTTCTTC
CDR3 protein: CASSIGTGTQAPFF

J gene: TRBJ1-4
D gene: TRBD1
clone size: -
V gene: TRBV27
CDR3 DNA: TGTGCCAGCAGAAGCAGGGGGTCCGAGGAAAAACTGTTTTTT
CDR3 protein: CASRSRGSEEKLFF

J gene: TRBJ2-1
D gene: -
clone size: many
V gene: TRBV5-1
CDR3 DNA: TGCGCCAGCAGCCCCGAATTCTTATACAATGAGCAGTTCTTC
CDR3 protein: CASSPEFLYNEQFF

J gene: TRBJ1-4
D gene: -
clone size: many
V gene: TRBV10-3
CDR3 DNA: TGTGCCATCAGTGAGGCGTCTAATGAAAAACTGTTTTTT
CDR3 protein: CAISEASNEKLFF

J gene: TRBJ2-7
D gene: -
clone size: few
V gene: TRBV7-3
CDR3 DNA: TGTGCCAGCAGCCAAAACGGGGTCTCGGGTGAGCAGTACTTC
CDR3 protein: CASSQNGVSGEQYF

J gene: TRBJ2-1
D gene: TRBD2
clone size: few
V gene: TRBV2
CDR3 DNA: TGTGCCAGCAGCGTAGCGGGGGGGACCTACAATGAGCAGTTCTTC
CDR3 protein: CASSVAGGTYNEQFF

J gene: TRBJ2-7
D gene: -
clone size: -
V gene: TRBV12-3/TRBV12-4
CDR3 DNA: TGTGCCAGCAGTTCCATCGGCAGGCCCCACGAGCAGTACTTC
CDR3 protein: CASSSIGRPHEQYF

J gene: TRBJ1-5
D gene: -
clone size: -
V gene: TRBV20-1
CDR3 DNA: TGCAGTGCTGAGACAGGATTCAATCAGCCCCAGCATTTT
CDR3 protein: CSAETGFNQPQHF

J gene: TRBJ2-7
D gene: -
clone size: many
V gene: TRBV12-3/TRBV12-4
CDR3 DNA: TGTGCCAGCAGCGACGGGACCTACGAGCAGTACTTC
CDR3 protein: CASSDGTYEQYF

J gene: TRBJ2-1
D gene: TRBD2
clone size: -
V gene: TRBV10-3
CDR3 DNA: TGTGCCATCAGTGAGTCGGGACTAGCGGGAGCCAATGAGCAGTTCTTC
CDR3 protein: CAISESGLAGANEQFF

J gene: TRBJ2-7
D gene: -
clone size: few
V gene: TRBV12-3/TRBV12-4
CDR3 DNA: TGTGCCAGCAGTTTTGGAAATCCAAAGACCTACGAGCAGTACTTC
CDR3 protein: CASSFGNPKTYEQYF

J gene: TRBJ2-7
D gene: -
clone size: many
V gene: TRBV5-6
CDR3 DNA: TGTGCCAGCACCTATAGCGAAAAGTACGAGCAGTACTTC
CDR3 protein: CASTYSEKYEQYF

J gene: TRBJ2-1
D gene: -
clone size: -
V gene: TRBV15
CDR3 DNA: TGTGCCACCAGCAGAGATCCCAGGGGTCTCAATGAGCAGTTCTTC
CDR3 protein: CATSRDPRGLNEQFF

J gene: TRBJ2-7
D gene: -
clone size: many
V gene: TRBV11-2
CDR3 DNA: TGTGCCAGCAGCTTAGGCCCCAGGTCCTACGAGCAGTACTTC
CDR3 protein: CASSLGPRSYEQYF

J gene: TRBJ1-1
D gene: TRBD1
clone size: many
V gene: TRBV12-3/TRBV12-4
CDR3 DNA: TGTGCCAGCAGTGTGCACAGGGGAGGGGCTGAAGCTTTCTTT
CDR3 protein: CASSVHRGGAEAFF

J gene: TRBJ2-7
D gene: -
clone size: many
V gene: TRBV12-3/TRBV12-4
CDR3 DNA: TGTGCCAGCAGTTTAACCTACCTTTACGAGCAGTACTTC
CDR3 protein: CASSLTYLYEQYF

J gene: TRBJ1-1
D gene: -
clone size: few
V gene: TRBV12-3/TRBV12-4
CDR3 DNA: TGTGCCAGCAGTGGAGTAGCTAAGGGTGTGAACACTGAAGCTTTCTTT
CDR3 protein: CASSGVAKGVNTEAFF

J gene: TRBJ1-5
D gene: TRBD1
clone size: few
V gene: TRBV10-3
CDR3 DNA: TGTGCCATCAGTAAGGGACAGGAGAATCAGCCCCAGCATTTT
CDR3 protein: CAISKGQENQPQHF

J gene: TRBJ2-1
D gene: -
clone size: many
V gene: TRBV27
CDR3 DNA: TGTGCCAGCAGTTTATCCCCCTACAATGAGCAGTTCTTC
CDR3 protein: CASSLSPYNEQFF

J gene: TRBJ2-7
D gene: -
clone size: many
V gene: TRBV20-1
CDR3 DNA: TGCAGTGCTTCATCGGGTTTCTCCTACGAGCAGTACTTC
CDR3 protein: CSASSGFSYEQYF

J gene: TRBJ2-3
D gene: TRBD2
clone size: -
V gene: TRBV11-3
CDR3 DNA: TGTGCCAGCAGCTTACGGGGGGATAGCACAGATACGCAGTATTTT
CDR3 protein: CASSLRGDSTDTQYF

J gene: TRBJ1-2
D gene: TRBD1
clone size: many
V gene: TRBV12-3/TRBV12-4
CDR3 DNA: TGTGCCAGCAATGCCGGGACAGCGTCTAACTATGGCTACACCTTC
CDR3 protein: CASNAGTASNYGYTF

J gene: TRBJ1-2
D gene: -
clone size: few
V gene: TRBV21-1
CDR3 DNA: TGTGCCAGCAGCAAAGAGATGAAAGACAGATTTAACTATGGCTACACCTTC
CDR3 protein: CASSKEMKDRFNYGYTF

J gene: TRBJ2-1
D gene: TRBD2
clone size: few
V gene: TRBV12-5
CDR3 DNA: TGTGCTAGTGGTTTGAGGCTAGCGGGGGGGCAAAACAATGAGCAGTTCTTC
CDR3 protein: CASGLRLAGGQNNEQFF

J gene: TRBJ2-1
D gene: -
clone size: few
V gene: TRBV7-6
CDR3 DNA: TGTGCCAGCAGCAAACCTCTCGATGCGGGTAATGAGCAGTTCTTC
CDR3 protein: CASSKPLDAGNEQFF

J gene: TRBJ2-1
D gene: TRBD2
clone size: many
V gene: TRBV27
CDR3 DNA: TGTGCCAGCAGTTTAGGTATAGCGGGAGGGCCATACAATGAGCAGTTCTTC
CDR3 protein: CASSLGIAGGPYNEQFF

J gene: TRBJ2-1
D gene: -
clone size: -
V gene: TRBV9
CDR3 DNA: TGTGCCAGCAGCCCTCCGTGGGGAACCTACAATGAGCAGTTCTTC
CDR3 protein: CASSPPWGTYNEQFF

J gene: TRBJ2-4
D gene: -
clone size: few
V gene: TRBV7-2
CDR3 DNA: TGTGCCAGCAGCTTAATGGTTTGGGGCAAAAACATTCAGTACTTC
CDR3 protein: CASSLMVWGKNIQYF

J gene: TRBJ2-5
D gene: -
clone size: many
V gene: TRBV20-1
CDR3 DNA: TGCAGTGCTAGCCCCTCGGGCCAAGAGACCCAGTACTTC
CDR3 protein: CSASPSGQETQYF

J gene: TRBJ2-3
D gene: -
clone size: many
V gene: TRBV2
CDR3 DNA: TGTGCCAGCAGTGAGGTCGGGGGCCCCGGAGATACGCAGTATTTT
CDR3 protein: CASSEVGGPGDTQYF

J gene: TRBJ2-3
D gene: -
clone size: few
V gene: TRBV6-5
CDR3 DNA: TGTGCCAGCAGTTACTCGTTTAAGGGAGATACGCAGTATTTT
CDR3 protein: CASSYSFKGDTQYF

J gene: TRBJ2-7
D gene: -
clone size: -
V gene: TRBV2
CDR3 DNA: TGTGCCAGCAGTGACGCCGGGAAGGTCTCCTACGAGCAGTACTTC
CDR3 protein: CASSDAGKVSYEQYF